Sequencing of this T cell receptor beta chain was carried out in a study of tumour-infiltrating T cells in Burkitt lymphoma. Study background: The Burkitt lymphoma cohort spanned all epidemiological subtypes. Survival, overall and progression-free, tracked with productive clonality. General study points: Public clonotypes, several, appeared across numerous Burkitt lymphoma patients.

With 4 bases removed from V and 4 bases from J, the gap between germline ends came to 7 bases. Germline CDR1 is GTSNPN and CDR2 is SVGIG (reference sequence). This CDR3 has 11 residues. The protocol was immunoSEQ multiplex PCR, while the TCRdb copy is restricted to in-frame clones and leaves out a portion. The sample holds around 45,000 clones; roughly 30% are singletons and the top ten take approximately 2.6%. In the case of this clone: Its antigen is undetermined.

The rearrangement uses TRBV30 and TRBJ2-5; D not resolved. Material for sequencing was tumor tissue. This clonotype originated in a human donor with Burkitt lymphoma. CDR3 DNA: TGTGCCTGGACCGTACTAGAGACCCAGTACTTC. This codes for CAWTVLETQYF. The variable domain in full, completed from reference TRBV30 and TRBJ2-5, reads SQTIHQWPATLVQPVGSPLSLECTVEGTSNPNLYWYRQAAGRGLQLLFYSVGIGQISSEVPQNLSASRPQDRQFILSSKKLLLSDSGFYLCAWTVLETQYFGPGTRLLVL.